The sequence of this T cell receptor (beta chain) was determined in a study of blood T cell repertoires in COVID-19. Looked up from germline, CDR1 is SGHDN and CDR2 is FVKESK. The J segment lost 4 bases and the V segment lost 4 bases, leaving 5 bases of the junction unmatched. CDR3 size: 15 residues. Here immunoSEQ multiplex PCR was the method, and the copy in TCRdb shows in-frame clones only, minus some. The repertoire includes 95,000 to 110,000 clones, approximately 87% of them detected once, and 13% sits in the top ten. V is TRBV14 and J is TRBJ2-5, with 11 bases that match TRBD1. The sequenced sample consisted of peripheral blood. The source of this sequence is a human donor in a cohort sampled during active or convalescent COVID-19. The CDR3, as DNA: TGTGCCAGCAGCCGCCTGGGACAGGGGGGAGAGACCCAGTACTTC. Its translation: CASSRLGQGGETQYF.